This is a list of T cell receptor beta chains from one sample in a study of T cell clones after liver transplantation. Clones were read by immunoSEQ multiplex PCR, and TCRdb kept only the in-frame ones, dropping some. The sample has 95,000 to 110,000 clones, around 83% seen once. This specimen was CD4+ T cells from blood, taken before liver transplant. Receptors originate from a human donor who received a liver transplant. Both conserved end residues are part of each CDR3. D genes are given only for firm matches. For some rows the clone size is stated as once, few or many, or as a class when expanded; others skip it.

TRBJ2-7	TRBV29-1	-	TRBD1	TGCAGCGTTGAGGACAGGGGCTCCTACGAGCAGTACTTC	CSVEDRGSYEQYF
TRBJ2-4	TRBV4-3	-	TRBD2	TGCGCCAGCAGCCAAGATGGCGTCGGGGGGTTGGGCAAAAACATTCAGTACTTC	CASSQDGVGGLGKNIQYF
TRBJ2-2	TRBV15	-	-	TGTGCCACCAGCAGAGATCGGCCACCCTCCACCGGGGAGCTGTTTTTT	CATSRDRPPSTGELFF
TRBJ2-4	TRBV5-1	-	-	TGCGCCAGCAGCTTGAATCCAGGGAGGTCGGACATTCAGTACTTC	CASSLNPGRSDIQYF
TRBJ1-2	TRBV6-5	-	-	TGTGCCAGCAGTTACGCCGGACGGGGGACGTATGGCTACACCTTC	CASSYAGRGTYGYTF
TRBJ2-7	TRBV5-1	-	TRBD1	TGCGCCAGCAGCTCCCCCGGGACAGTAACCTACGAGCAGTACTTC	CASSSPGTVTYEQYF
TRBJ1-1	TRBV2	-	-	TGTGCCAGCAGTGAAGTACAGCGTATGAACACTGAAGCTTTCTTT	CASSEVQRMNTEAFF
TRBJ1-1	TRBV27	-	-	TGTGCCAGCAGTTTTCGAGTGGGAGGGAGGCGGGCTGGCACTGAAGCTTTCTTT	CASSFRVGGRRAGTEAFF
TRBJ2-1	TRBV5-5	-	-	TGTGCCAGCAGCTTGGGGGCAGGGCAAGGCGGGTTCTTC	CASSLGAGQGGFF
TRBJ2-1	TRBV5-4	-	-	TGTGCCAGCAGTCCCGGACCCTTAGATGAGCAGTTCTTC	CASSPGPLDEQFF
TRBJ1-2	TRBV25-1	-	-	TGTGCCAGCAACACAGAGGCTATGCGCTACACCTTC	CASNTEAMRYTF
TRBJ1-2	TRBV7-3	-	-	TGTGCCAGCAGCTTAACAGAAGATACGCTCTATGGCTACACCTTC	CASSLTEDTLYGYTF
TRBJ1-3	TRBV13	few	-	TGTGCCAGCAGCAGACGACCGCCTAAGGGAAACACCATATATTTT	CASSRRPPKGNTIYF
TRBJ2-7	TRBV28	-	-	TGTGCCAGTGGTGCCTTAATAGTTTGGGAGCAGTACTTC	CASGALIVWEQYF
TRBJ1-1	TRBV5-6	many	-	TGTGCCAGCAGCTTGGACCAGGGTGAAGCTTTCTTT	CASSLDQGEAFF
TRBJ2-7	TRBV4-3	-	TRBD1	TGCGCCAGCAGCCAAGGTGCGACAGGGGTAGCCTACGAGCAGTACTTC	CASSQGATGVAYEQYF
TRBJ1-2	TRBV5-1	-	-	TGCGCCAGCAGCTTGGTCCCAGCATATGGCTACACCTTC	CASSLVPAYGYTF
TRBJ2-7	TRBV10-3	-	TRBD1	TGTGCCATCAGATCAGACAGGGGCGACGAGCAGTACTTC	CAIRSDRGDEQYF
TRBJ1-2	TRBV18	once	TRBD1	TGTGCCAGCTCACCAGGGACAGGTCCCATAGATGGCTACACCTTC	CASSPGTGPIDGYTF